A single sample gave rise to the 20 T cell receptor beta chains below, sequenced in a study of tumor-infiltrating lymphocytes in primary liver carcinoma. In addition to blood RNA drawn from unsorted whole blood, germline DNA was extracted. Constant-region priming of about 520 ng total RNA yielded TCR beta cDNA. Employing slightly modified ARM-PCR, three nested multiplex PCR rounds were run, and these gave rise to the TCR beta libraries. TRBV1-TRBV30 forward primers and a C-beta reverse primer were used in the first two PCR rounds, which each ran for 10 cycles. MiXCR, applied by TCRdb to the multiplex PCR reads, yields one record per CDR3 protein. Of hundreds of thousands of distinct CDR3 sequences in the sample, 50% to 70% were seen once. The sequenced sample was peripheral blood. The receptor set was obtained from a man in his forties or fifties with primary liver carcinoma and hepatitis B virus infection.

Remarks on this clonotype: Just one base apart from a much larger clone, this may be a read error. The chain couples TRBV4-1 to TRBJ1-2; TRBD1 matches at 9 bases. The CDR3 totals 15 residues. Germline CDR1 reads MGHRA; CDR2 reads YSYEKL. CDR3 region: CASSQEQGASNGYIF. The CDR3, as DNA: TGCGCCAGCAGCCAAGAACAGGGGGCAAGTAACGGCTACATCTTC.

Points on this clonotype: Mismatch with germline at one junction end may stem from a read error. The chain joins TRBV29-1 to TRBJ1-1; maybe TRBD1 (5 bases). Per germline, CDR1 SQVTM and CDR2 ANQGSEA. This CDR3 is 11 amino acids long. CDR3 coding DNA: TGCAGCGTGTGGGGCGGCACTGAAGCTTTTTTT. It yields the protein CSVWGGTEAFF.

This chain connects TRBV6-1 to TRBJ2-3; tentative D call: TRBD2 (7 bases). Germline CDR1 reads MNHNS; CDR2 reads SASEGT. Trimming pared 1 base from V and 4 bases from J, leaving 24 bases between. The CDR3 runs 19 residues. CDR3: CASSEEGGRPTLPPDTQYF. CDR3 DNA: TGTGCCAGCAGTGAAGAGGGGGGGCGCCCAACTTTACCCCCAGATACGCAGTATTTT.

A word on this clonotype: A much larger clone lies one base from this, so it may be a read error. V and J are TRBV5-5 and TRBJ1-5; the D is unclear. The CDR3 runs to 13 residues. The germline V gene encodes CDR1 SGHKS and CDR2 YYEKEE (reference sequence). The V and J ends lost 3 bases and 1 base respectively, with 5 bases between them. The DNA for the CDR3 is TGTGCCAGCAGCTCAGTCAGCAATCAGCCCCAGCATTTT. It translates to CASSSVSNQPQHF.

About this clonotype: A much larger clone differs from this one at a single base, so this may be a read error. This rearrangement joins TRBV6-5 to TRBJ2-1, with TRBD2 as a possible D gene (7 bases). This CDR3 is built from 15 residues. Germline V gene sequence: CDR1 MNHEY, CDR2 SVGAGI. CDR3 residues: CVTREGDNSYNEQFF. The CDR3 coding sequence is TGTGTCACCAGGGAGGGGGACAACTCCTACAATGAGCAGTTCTTC.

About this clonotype itself: This could be a read error, since a much larger clone is one nucleotide away. The chain combines TRBV12-3 or TRBV12-4 with TRBJ2-3, with 10 bases that match TRBD2. This CDR3 spans 15 amino acids. The CDR3 spells CVSSLASGSTDTQYF. The CDR3 bases are TGTGTCAGCAGTTTAGCTAGCGGGAGTACAGATACGCAGTATTTT.

The sample holds one count of this clonotype. This sequence joins TRBV4-3 and TRBJ2-1, with 9 bases aligning to TRBD2. CDR1 and CDR2 (germline): LGHNA, YSLEER. The CDR3 is 15 residues long. With V trimmed by 6 bases and J by 8 bases, 11 bases remained unmatched. This CDR3 is CASRSGTSPLDEQFF. DNA for the CDR3: TGCGCCAGCAGGTCTGGGACTAGCCCTTTGGATGAGCAGTTCTTC.

In its sample, this clonotype was seen many times. The gene calls are TRBV4-2 and TRBJ2-1; TRBD2 aligns across 11 bases. The CDR3 covers 18 residues. Germline V gives CDR1 LGHNA, CDR2 YNFKEQ. V shed 1 base and J 5 bases; nucleotides not matched to a gene: 10. CDR3 sequence reads: CASSQVGGSGRGNNEQFF. CDR3 sequence (DNA): TGTGCCAGCAGCCAAGTGGGGGGTAGCGGGAGGGGAAACAATGAGCAGTTCTTC.

Of note for this clonotype: A much more abundant neighbour one base away suggests this may be a read error. This rearrangement joins TRBV5-6 to TRBJ1-2; a possible D gene is TRBD1 (5 bases). Germline CDR1 SGHDT, CDR2 YYEEEE. This CDR3 comprises 13 residues. In DNA form, the CDR3 reads TGTGCCAACAGCTTGACAGCAAACTATGGCTACACCTTC. Its translation is CANSLTANYGYTF.

This clonotype has ten or more counts. The rearrangement links TRBV10-3 to TRBJ2-5, with TRBD2 identical over 9 bases. Germline V CDR1 and CDR2: ENHRY, SYGVKD. The CDR3 consists of 12 residues. V gave up 8 bases and J gave up 5 bases; unmatched junction bases: 3. This chain's CDR3 is CAIASGMETQYF. The CDR3 DNA reads as TGTGCCATCGCTAGCGGGATGGAGACCCAGTACTTC.

As for this clonotype: Compared with germline, one end of the junction differs, possibly owing to a read error. The genes are TRBV7-8 and TRBJ2-2; 9 bases map to TRBD2. CDR3 length: 17 amino acids. In germline, CDR1 is SGHVS, CDR2 FQNEAQ. The chain's CDR3 is CACSILSGRINTGELFF. CDR3 DNA: TGTGCCTGCAGCATCCTAAGCGGGAGGATAAACACCGGGGAGCTGTTTTTT.

About this clonotype itself: A much larger clone sits a single nucleotide away, making a read error possible. This chain links TRBV28 with TRBJ2-7; D is undetermined. Germline V lookup: CDR1 MDHEN, CDR2 SYDVKM. The CDR3 length is 11 residues. The CDR3 bases are TGTGCCAGCAGTTTCGAGACTTTTTGCATCTTC. Protein: CASSFETFCIF.

For this clonotype: This clone may be a read error of a much larger clone one base away. The chain employs TRBV4-1 and TRBJ1-1; 7 bases are shared with TRBD1. The germline V gene encodes CDR1 MGHRA and CDR2 YSYEKL. The CDR3 totals 15 residues. V was pared by 3 bases and J by 0 bases, with 4 bases of the junction left unmatched. The CDR3 region is CASSHQGQLNTEAFF. As DNA, the CDR3 is TGCGCCAGCAGCCACCAGGGACAGTTGAACACTGAAGCTTTCTTT.

Regarding this clonotype: A much larger clone sits a single nucleotide away, making a read error possible. The genes are TRBV5-5 and TRBJ2-5; the match to TRBD2 covers 8 bases. The CDR3 extends over 17 amino acids. The V gene's germline CDR1 is SGHKS and CDR2 YYEKEE (reference sequence). The CDR3 DNA reads TGTACCAGCAGCTTAGGCACGGGGGCGGGGGGCCAAGAGACCCAGTACTTC. Translated, it gives CTSSLGTGAGGQETQYF.

The sample holds one count of this clonotype. At one end the junction does not follow the germline gene, possibly because of a read error. J is TRBJ1-4 and V is TRBV4-2; 7 bases agree with TRBD1. Germline CDR1 LGHNA, CDR2 YNFKEQ. The CDR3 spans 17 residues. In DNA, the CDR3 is TGCGCCAGCAGCCGGGGGACAGAGGCTGGCACTAATGAAAAACTGTTTTTT. Translating it yields CASSRGTEAGTNEKLFF.

Of note for this clonotype: Since a much larger clone is just one base distant, this may be a read error. This chain's CDR3 is CAVLTVGGPFYRYTF. CDR3 DNA sequence: TGTGCCGTCCTAACCGTCGGAGGACCCTTCTATCGCTACACCTTC. The chain combines TRBV6-1 with TRBJ1-2; D uncertain. The CDR3 covers 15 residues. Per germline, CDR1 MNHNS and CDR2 SASEGT.

Comments on this clonotype: The junction does not match germline at one end; this may be a read error. The gene calls are TRBV11-2 and TRBJ1-1; weak D call: TRBD1 (5 bases). The CDR3 contains 14 residues. Germline V lookup: CDR1 SGHAT, CDR2 FQNNGV. CDR3 in amino acids: CASAPGGRTSEVFF. The CDR3, as DNA: TGTGCCAGCGCCCCTGGGGGGAGAACATCTGAAGTTTTCTTT.

This clonotype was observed a handful of times. CDR3 residues: CASHKSRGNTEAFF. In nucleotides, the CDR3 is TGTGCCAGCCATAAGTCCAGGGGGAACACTGAAGCTTTCTTT. This chain links TRBV5-8 with TRBJ1-1; D may be TRBD1 (6 bases). The CDR3 is 14 residues long. Trimming removed 7 bases from V and 1 base from J, with 14 bases in between. Germline V CDR1 and CDR2: SGHTS, YDEGEE.

This clonotype was counted ten times or more. The chain employs TRBV10-3 and TRBJ2-5; tentatively, D is TRBD2 (7 bases). CDR1 is ENHRY and CDR2 is SYGVKD in the germline V gene. The CDR3 contains 13 residues. Trimming pared 10 bases from V and 5 bases from J, leaving 17 bases between. The CDR3 DNA reads TGTGCCACGAGAGTGCGGGGGCGGGAGACCCAGTACTTC. Translated: CATRVRGRETQYF.

A note on this clonotype: A junction end diverges from the germline sequence, so it may reflect a read error. The chain joins TRBV6-6 to TRBJ2-7, with TRBD1 matching over 8 bases. The germline CDR1 and CDR2 sequences are MNHNY and SVGAGI (reference sequence). The CDR3 is made up of 15 amino acids. The CDR3 nucleotides read TGTGCCAACAGTCCCCCGGGACAGGAGGTTGGCGAGCAGTACTTC. It specifies CANSPPGQEVGEQYF.